This T cell receptor beta chain stems from a study of blood T cell repertoires in COVID-19. There are 14 residues in the CDR3. Trimming pared 0 bases from V and 0 bases from J, leaving 6 bases between. Germline CDR1 reads SGDLS; CDR2 reads YYNGEE. Sequenced by immunoSEQ multiplex PCR; TCRdb stores in-frame clones only, minus some. The repertoire holds around 200,000 clones, with around 87% as singletons. The TCR was taken from a young woman who had recovered from COVID-19. The sequenced material came from peripheral blood. V gene TRBV9 combines with J gene TRBJ1-2; D is unclear. This CDR3 reads CASSVDSTNYGYTF. CDR3 coding DNA: TGTGCCAGCAGCGTAGATAGCACTAACTATGGCTACACCTTC.